The rows below give T cell receptor beta chains drawn from one sample of a study of cytomegalovirus exposure and HLA in healthy donors. The assay was immunoSEQ multiplex PCR, and TCRdb's table has in-frame clones only and misses some. The sample includes some 170,000 clones, around 86% of them seen just once. Sequencing was carried out using PBMCs. The receptors come from a man aged 50-60 years in good health and CMV-seropositive. Both conserved end residues are part of each CDR3. The D gene is left open where the match is weak. Rows give clone size only sometimes, using once, few, many, or a class for an expanded clone.

v_call,j_call,clone_size,d_call,cdr3_aa,cdr3_nt
TRBV6-5,TRBJ2-7,few,-,CASSSPGDPRYEQYF,TGTGCCAGCAGTTCCCCAGGGGATCCTCGCTACGAGCAGTACTTC
TRBV4-1,TRBJ2-3,-,-,CASSRGQRSTDTQYF,TGCGCCAGCAGCCGCGGCCAGCGGAGCACAGATACGCAGTATTTT
TRBV5-1,TRBJ2-3,-,TRBD2,CASSWKGLAGMPSTDTQYF,TGCGCCAGCAGCTGGAAGGGACTAGCGGGGATGCCTAGCACAGATACGCAGTATTTT
TRBV27,TRBJ2-7,-,TRBD2,CASSGAGGLRYEQYF,TGTGCCAGCAGTGGTGCGGGAGGGCTACGGTACGAGCAGTACTTC
TRBV4-1,TRBJ2-4,once,-,CASSQDTPAKNIQYF,TGCGCCAGCAGCCAAGATACACCAGCCAAAAACATTCAGTACTTC
TRBV4-1,TRBJ1-6,-,-,CASSHRPFLDSSYNSPLHF,TGCGCCAGCAGCCACCGCCCATTCTTAGACAGCTCCTATAATTCACCCCTCCACTTT
TRBV2,TRBJ2-4,-,TRBD2,CASSKTSGGVNIQYF,TGTGCCAGCAGCAAGACTAGCGGGGGGGTGAACATTCAGTACTTC
TRBV4-2,TRBJ2-7,-,-,CASSQDGQGWDEQYF,TGTGCCAGCAGCCAAGATGGGCAGGGATGGGACGAGCAGTACTTC
TRBV28,TRBJ1-5,-,-,CASSLRGFGQPQHF,TGTGCCAGCAGCCTCCGGGGTTTTGGTCAGCCCCAGCATTTT
TRBV5-1,TRBJ2-7,-,TRBD2,CASSLSSSGTSGYEQYF,TGCGCCAGCAGCTTAAGCTCTTCCGGGACTAGCGGCTACGAGCAGTACTTC
TRBV28,TRBJ1-3,-,TRBD1,CASSSAGTGVGNTIYF,TGTGCCAGCAGTTCCGCCGGGACAGGGGTCGGAAACACCATATATTTT
TRBV10-1,TRBJ2-3,few,TRBD1,CASSVSGGTDTQYF,TGCGCCAGCAGTGTTTCAGGGGGAACAGATACGCAGTATTTT
TRBV28,TRBJ2-7,-,-,CASSTTEAGYEQYF,TGTGCCAGCAGCACTACAGAGGCGGGATACGAGCAGTACTTC
TRBV28,TRBJ2-5,-,TRBD2,CASSRGLAGTYQETQYF,TGTGCCAGCAGCCGCGGACTAGCGGGGACGTACCAAGAGACCCAGTACTTC
TRBV5-1,TRBJ2-5,-,TRBD1,CASSLETGYQETQYF,TGCGCCAGCAGCTTGGAGACAGGGTACCAAGAGACCCAGTACTTC
TRBV27,TRBJ1-2,-,TRBD1,CASSPLGGTGGYTF,TGTGCCAGCAGTCCCTTAGGGGGGACAGGTGGCTACACCTTC
TRBV27,TRBJ1-3,-,-,CASSFGGPSGNTIYF,TGTGCCAGCAGTTTCGGGGGGCCCTCTGGAAACACCATATATTTT
TRBV29-1,TRBJ1-2,-,-,CSVPGGYTF,TGCAGCGTTCCGGGTGGCTACACCTTC
TRBV2,TRBJ2-7,-,-,CASRVGPNYEQYF,TGTGCCAGCAGAGTCGGTCCAAATTACGAGCAGTACTTC
TRBV6-5,TRBJ2-3,-,-,CASQTGSSTDTQYF,TGTGCCAGTCAAACAGGGAGTAGCACAGATACGCAGTATTTT
TRBV5-8,TRBJ1-6,-,TRBD1,CASSLLGTGSSPLHF,TGTGCCAGCAGCTTGTTAGGGACAGGGTCCTCACCCCTCCACTTT
TRBV7-9,TRBJ1-4,-,TRBD1,CASSLRTGSEKLFF,TGTGCCAGCAGCCTACGGACAGGGAGTGAAAAACTGTTTTTT
TRBV7-8,TRBJ1-2,-,TRBD1,CASSARQGSVFGYTF,TGTGCCAGCAGCGCAAGACAGGGGAGTGTGTTTGGCTACACCTTC
TRBV6-1,TRBJ2-3,-,TRBD2,CASSEMTSPADTQYF,TGTGCCAGCAGTGAAATGACTAGCCCCGCAGATACGCAGTATTTT
TRBV6-5,TRBJ2-2,-,-,CASSPGITGELFF,TGTGCCAGCAGCCCCGGGATCACCGGGGAGCTGTTTTTT
TRBV11-1,TRBJ2-5,-,TRBD1,CASRGQAAETQYF,TGTGCCAGCAGAGGACAGGCGGCAGAGACCCAGTACTTC
TRBV10-3,TRBJ2-2,-,-,CAISEGGRSTGELFF,TGTGCCATCAGTGAGGGGGGGAGAAGCACCGGGGAGCTGTTTTTT
TRBV7-9,TRBJ1-5,-,-,CSSSLSGGGTINNQPQHF,TGTTCCAGCAGCTTATCAGGCGGGGGAACCATCAACAATCAGCCCCAGCATTTT